The 19 T cell receptor beta chains reported below all come from one sample, sequenced in a study of long-term antiretroviral therapy in people with HIV (dated by TCRdb to 2022 to 2024). The immunoSEQ hsTCRB v3.0 assay was used at survey level resolution to sequence the TRB variable region. As stored in TCRdb, this immuneACCESS dataset retains in-frame rearrangements with V and J assigned. A fraction of the clones does not appear; measured against another copy, unresolved V genes explain less than half of the discrepancy, and the remainder lacks a known reason. The sample table lists around 36,000 clones, about 70% of them with a count of one. 3% to 4% of the sample lies in the top ten. The sample was unsorted PBMCs, taken 3 years after starting antiretroviral therapy. The receptor source for this set is a man in his forties or fifties with HIV.

This clone has only one observation. V usage is TRBV27 and J usage is TRBJ2-3; D unclear. Between the trimmed V and J ends, which lost 8 bases and 6 bases, there was a span of 9 bases. The CDR3 length is 11 residues. Germline CDR1 reads MNHEY; CDR2 reads SMNVEV (reference sequence). The CDR3 DNA reads TGTGCCAGCGAGTTCGGGGATACGCAGTATTTT. Protein sequence: CASEFGDTQYF.

This chain uses TRBV10-3 with TRBJ1-1, with D possibly matching TRBD1 (6 bases). V was shortened by 9 bases and J by 1 base, with 12 bases between the two germline ends. The CDR3 contains 13 residues. Germline V gene lookup returns CDR1 ENHRY and CDR2 SYGVKD. This CDR3 is CAIRRTANTEAFF. As DNA, the CDR3 is TGTGCCATACGCAGGACAGCGAACACTGAAGCTTTCTTT.

J is TRBJ2-1 and V is TRBV4-3, with D maybe TRBD2 (6 bases). Germline CDR1 reads LGHNA; CDR2 reads YSLEER. V was trimmed by 4 bases and J by 10 bases, leaving 11 bases between them. CDR3 length: 12 residues. CDR3 protein: CASSPARGEQFF. The CDR3 DNA follows: TGCGCCAGCAGCCCCGCGCGGGGCGAGCAGTTCTTC.

This clone showed up just a few times. The rearrangement uses TRBV4-3 and TRBJ2-1; tentative D call: TRBD2 (5 bases). This CDR3 contains 17 residues. CDR1 LGHNA and CDR2 YSLEER come from the germline V gene. V shed 3 bases and J shed 10 bases, with 25 bases lying between them. The CDR3 sequence is CASSHTPLGRGLGEQFF. The CDR3 DNA reads TGCGCCAGCAGCCATACCCCATTGGGTCGGGGTCTAGGGGAGCAGTTCTTC.

The genes are TRBV18 and TRBJ2-3; D not certain. V lost 0 bases, J lost 6 bases, and 10 bases lay in between. The CDR3 is 14 amino acids. Germline V lookup: CDR1 KGHSH, CDR2 LQKENI. The CDR3 is CASSPPRSTDTQYF. In nucleotides, the CDR3 is TGTGCCAGCTCACCACCGCGGTCTACGGATACGCAGTATTTT. Supplemented by reference TRBV18 and TRBJ2-3, the full variable domain reads NAGVMQNPRHLVRRRGQEARLRCSPMKGHSHVYWYRQLPEEGLKFMVYLQKENIIDESGMPKERFSAEFPKEGPSILRIQQVVRGDSAAYFCASSPPRSTDTQYFGPGTRLTVL.

This clone was detected a few times. V gene TRBV11-2 combines with J gene TRBJ2-5; the D gene is possibly TRBD2 (7 bases). CDR3 length: 16 residues. The germline V gene encodes CDR1 SGHAT and CDR2 FQNNGV. Between the trimmed V and J ends, which lost 5 bases and 4 bases, there was a span of 20 bases. The CDR3 DNA is TGTGCCAGCAGCCCCCTGGGGGGGGCGGCCGGAGAGACCCAGTACTTC. It encodes CASSPLGGAAGETQYF. Complete variable domain (other parts from reference TRBV11-2 and TRBJ2-5): EAGVAQSPRYKIIEKRQSVAFWCNPISGHATLYWYQQILGQGPKLLIQFQNNGVVDDSQLPKDRFSAERLKGVDSTLKIQPAKLEDSAVYLCASSPLGGAAGETQYFGPGTRLLVL.

This chain connects TRBV29-1 to TRBJ1-1, with 10 bases that match TRBD1. V lost 4 bases, J lost 0 bases, and 8 bases stayed unmatched. There are 16 residues in the CDR3. The germline gives CDR1 SQVTM, CDR2 ANQGSEA. This chain's CDR3 is CSVVAGTGVMNTEAFF. CDR3 DNA sequence: TGCAGCGTTGTCGCCGGGACAGGGGTCATGAACACTGAAGCTTTCTTT.

The chain is built from TRBV10-1 and TRBJ2-3, with TRBD2 identical over 10 bases. Germline CDR1 and CDR2: WNHNN and SYGVQD (reference sequence). The CDR3 covers 16 residues. The ends lost 7 bases at V and 4 bases at J; junction bases unmatched: 11. The CDR3 DNA follows: TGCGCCAGCATGGGTCTAGCGGGAGAGATCGCAGATACGCAGTATTTT. Its translation is CASMGLAGEIADTQYF.

The J gene is TRBJ1-6, the V gene TRBV7-6; D gene uncertain. Germline assignment: CDR1 SGHVS and CDR2 FNYEAQ. Trimming pared 3 bases from V and 6 bases from J, leaving 6 bases between. This CDR3 has 13 residues. The CDR3 loop reads CASSLQSNSPLHF. For the CDR3, the DNA is TGTGCCAGCAGCTTGCAGTCTAATTCACCCCTCCACTTT.

The V call is TRBV13, the J call TRBJ2-3, with 10 nucleotides matching TRBD2. The CDR3 loop spans 14 amino acids. J lost 5 bases, V lost 5 bases, and 4 bases had no gene match. Germline assignment: CDR1 PRHDT and CDR2 FYEKMQ (reference sequence). CDR3 protein: CASSRAGGQDTQYF. The CDR3 coding sequence is TGTGCCAGCAGCCGAGCGGGGGGGCAAGATACGCAGTATTTT.

In its sample, this clone is medium-sized. J is TRBJ2-7 and V is TRBV19; D gene ambiguous. Germline V gives CDR1 LNHDA, CDR2 SQIVND (reference sequence). Between the trimmed V and J ends, which lost 1 base and 2 bases, there was a span of 9 bases. There are 14 residues in the CDR3. CDR3 sequence reads: CASSIGHEAYEQYF. CDR3 nucleotide sequence: TGTGCCAGTAGTATAGGACACGAAGCCTACGAGCAGTACTTC.

This clone appeared once. The chain employs TRBV7-9 and TRBJ2-3; 9 nucleotides align to TRBD2. The junction had 15 bases not matched to a gene; V was cut back by 1 base and J by 4 bases. CDR1 and CDR2 (germline): SEHNR, FQNEAQ (reference sequence). This CDR3 spans 19 amino acids. The CDR3 here is CASSLGAASGIRIADTQYF. DNA of the CDR3: TGTGCCAGCAGCTTAGGGGCGGCTAGCGGGATAAGGATAGCAGATACGCAGTATTTT.

This chain joins TRBV13 and TRBJ2-7; the D gene is possibly TRBD2 (5 bases). Trimming removed 5 bases at V and 3 bases at J, with 11 bases between. Germline CDR1 reads PRHDT; CDR2 reads FYEKMQ (reference sequence). The CDR3 totals 13 residues. CDR3 residues: CASSLGLSYEQYF. The CDR3 nucleotides are TGTGCCAGCAGCCTCGGACTGAGCTACGAGCAGTACTTC.

By its share, this clone is medium-sized. V gene TRBV2 combines with J gene TRBJ1-2; 11 nucleotides line up with TRBD1. Germline V gene sequence: CDR1 SNHLY, CDR2 FYNNEI. The CDR3 consists of 14 residues. Trimming removed 6 bases from V and 8 bases from J; junction bases left unmatched: 8. CDR3 in DNA: TGTGCCAGCAGGTTGGACAGGGGGCAGGAAGGCTACACCTTC. Translating gives CASRLDRGQEGYTF.

The chain combines TRBV5-1 with TRBJ2-1; TRBD2 matches at 13 bases. This CDR3 has 15 amino acids. V was clipped by 5 bases and J by 10 bases; unmatched bases: 9. CDR1 is SGHRS and CDR2 is YFSETQ in the germline V gene. The CDR3 loop is CASRGRLAGGGEQFF. The CDR3 nucleotides read TGCGCCAGCAGAGGGAGACTAGCGGGAGGTGGGGAGCAGTTCTTC.

The chain has TRBV9 and TRBJ2-5; 8 bases map to TRBD2. This CDR3 region has 14 residues. V shed 0 bases and J 5 bases; nucleotides not matched to a gene: 3. CDR1 is SGDLS, CDR2 YYNGEE, per germline. CDR3 sequence (DNA): TGTGCCAGCAGCGTAGAGACTAGCGAGGAGACCCAGTACTTC. Translating gives CASSVETSEETQYF.

This chain joins TRBV7-3 and TRBJ2-2, with TRBD2 matching over 16 bases. V gave up 3 bases and J gave up 6 bases; unmatched junction bases: 1. The germline CDR1 and CDR2 sequences are SGHTA and FQGTGA. CDR3 length equals 16 residues. The CDR3 spells CASSFGTSGGAGELFF. The CDR3 coding sequence is TGTGCCAGCAGCTTCGGGACTAGCGGGGGGGCCGGGGAGCTGTTTTTT.

This chain joins TRBV19 and TRBJ2-7; D might be TRBD1 (5 bases). The V and J ends lost 6 bases and 4 bases respectively, with 10 bases between them. CDR3 length equals 12 residues. The germline V gene encodes CDR1 LNHDA and CDR2 SQIVND (reference sequence). CDR3 bases: TGTGCCAGTAGGGACACGGAGTACGAGCAGTACTTC. It codes for CASRDTEYEQYF.

This chain connects TRBV5-1 to TRBJ1-2; D ambiguous. The V end lost 0 bases, the J end lost 8 bases, and 11 bases lay between the germline ends. Germline CDR1 and CDR2: SGHRS and YFSETQ. This CDR3 is 13 amino acids long. Here the CDR3 reads CASSLAASEGYTF. CDR3 bases: TGCGCCAGCAGCTTGGCGGCCTCTGAGGGCTACACCTTC.